These 24 T cell receptor beta chains were sequenced from one sample in a study of blood T cell repertoires in COVID-19. Repertoires were generated with immunoSEQ multiplex PCR, while TCRdb's copy carries only in-frame clones and drops some. The table has 130,000 to 150,000 clones, roughly 90% seen once; the top ten hold approximately 1.3%. Specimen: PBMCs or T cells enriched from blood (not recorded which). These receptors originate from a woman in her 30s with acute COVID-19.

This clone was seen more than once but under ten times. The chain links TRBV25-1 to TRBJ1-2; D is uncertain. CDR3 length: 13 amino acids. CDR1 is MGHDK, CDR2 SYGVNS, per germline. Trimming took off 8 bases at V and 7 bases at J, with 17 bases between the two ends. CDR3 DNA: TGTGCCAGCTCGAGGGATCCCACCCTTGGCTACACCTTC. It specifies CASSRDPTLGYTF.

The CDR3 DNA follows: TGTGCCAGCATGCTCACGGACAGGACAGGCTACACCTTC. It codes for CASMLTDRTGYTF. The rearrangement links TRBV28 to TRBJ1-2; 7 positions agree with TRBD1. Germline lookup yields CDR1 MDHEN and CDR2 SYDVKM. The CDR3 sequence is 13 residues long. After removal of 7 bases from V and 8 bases from J, the junction contained 10 bases not matched to a gene.

The chain links TRBV29-1 to TRBJ1-1, with D perhaps matching TRBD1 (6 bases). The CDR3 consists of 12 residues. Trimming left V 5 bases short and J 4 bases short, with 11 bases between. Per the germline V gene, CDR1 is SQVTM and CDR2 is ANQGSEA. CDR3 sequence reads: CSVYRVPTEAFF. The CDR3 DNA is TGCAGCGTTTACAGGGTTCCCACTGAAGCTTTCTTT.

This rearrangement joins TRBV18 to TRBJ1-1; TRBD1 matches 7 bases. The CDR3 is made up of 14 amino acids. The ends lost 5 bases at V and 7 bases at J; junction bases unmatched: 10. Looked up from germline, CDR1 is KGHSH and CDR2 is LQKENI. CDR3 in amino acids: CASSVSGGTREAFF. The CDR3 DNA reads as TGTGCCAGCTCAGTGTCAGGGGGGACCCGTGAAGCTTTCTTT.

In regard to this clone: The sample contains more than one DNA sequence encoding this CDR3. The chain links TRBV30 to TRBJ2-7; weak D call: TRBD1 (5 bases). V was cut by 3 bases and J by 2 bases, with 14 bases left in between. The CDR3 contains 14 residues. Germline V gene sequence: CDR1 GTSNPN, CDR2 SVGIG (reference sequence). As DNA, the CDR3 is TGTGCCTGGAGGGCCATTGACAGAACCTACGAGCAGTACTTC. This codes for CAWRAIDRTYEQYF.

The chain has TRBV7-2 and TRBJ1-1; perhaps TRBD1 as D (5 bases). Germline CDR1 is SGHTA and CDR2 is FQGNSA. The V end was cut by 2 bases, the J end by 1 base, with 8 bases between. The CDR3 consists of 14 residues. The CDR3 sequence is CASSLNTGNTEAFF. The CDR3 DNA follows: TGTGCCAGCAGCTTAAATACAGGGAACACTGAAGCTTTCTTT.

The V call is TRBV4-2, the J call TRBJ2-1, with 8 bases identical to TRBD2. Germline CDR1 reads LGHNA; CDR2 reads YNFKEQ. This CDR3 has 16 amino acids. The junction had 13 bases not matched to a gene; V was cut back by 2 bases and J by 10 bases. The CDR3 DNA is TGTGCCAGCAGCCAATTTACGGGAGGGCCGGTTGGGGAGCAGTTCTTC. This sequence encodes CASSQFTGGPVGEQFF.

The chain is built from TRBV7-2 and TRBJ2-6; perhaps TRBD2 as D (6 bases). V lost 0 bases and J lost 4, with 13 bases in between. CDR1 and CDR2 (germline): SGHTA, FQGNSA. The CDR3 length is 17 residues. CDR3 sequence reads: CASSLASGTSGANVLTF. The CDR3 DNA sequence: TGTGCCAGCAGCTTAGCGTCAGGGACTTCAGGGGCCAACGTCCTGACTTTC.

The chain has TRBV7-8 and TRBJ2-1; 10 bases fit TRBD2. Germline-derived CDR1 and CDR2 are SGHVS and FQNEAQ. J lost 8 bases, V lost 2 bases, and 12 bases had no gene match. The CDR3 is 17 amino acids. This chain's CDR3 is CASSLRAVAGGWDEQFF. The CDR3, as DNA: TGTGCCAGCAGCTTAAGGGCTGTAGCGGGGGGATGGGATGAGCAGTTCTTC.

The rearrangement links TRBV6-5 to TRBJ1-6; D is ambiguous. The CDR3 length is 15 residues. Trimming stripped 4 bases from V and 8 bases from J, with 15 bases between. Germline V lookup: CDR1 MNHEY, CDR2 SVGAGI. CDR3 sequence (DNA): TGTGCCAGCAGTTGGGCTGGGCCGATCTATTCACCCCTCCACTTT. Protein: CASSWAGPIYSPLHF.

This clone was recorded a few times. The gene calls are TRBV19 and TRBJ2-3; 12 nucleotides line up with TRBD2. This CDR3 region has 16 residues. Germline V gives CDR1 LNHDA, CDR2 SQIVND (reference sequence). V lost 4 bases, J lost 2 bases, and 4 bases stayed unmatched. CDR3 region: CASSTRTSGDTDTQYF. In DNA, the CDR3 is TGTGCCAGTAGTACGAGGACTAGCGGGGACACAGATACGCAGTATTTT. Supplemented by reference TRBV19 and TRBJ2-3, the full variable domain reads DGGITQSPKYLFRKEGQNVTLSCEQNLNHDAMYWYRQDPGQGLRLIYYSQIVNDFQKGDIAEGYSVSREKKESFPLTVTSAQKNPTAFYLCASSTRTSGDTDTQYFGPGTRLTVL.

Only a few counts were recorded for this clone. The CDR3 spells CASSLATGLTNTEAFF. For the CDR3, the DNA is TGTGCCAGCAGCTTAGCGACAGGGTTAACGAACACTGAAGCTTTCTTT. This chain joins TRBV7-6 and TRBJ1-1, with 7 positions matching TRBD1. The CDR3 is made up of 16 amino acids. V lost 0 bases to trimming and J lost 1 base; unmatched junction nucleotides: 5. From germline, CDR1 is SGHVS and CDR2 FNYEAQ. The whole variable domain, filled in from reference TRBV7-6 and TRBJ1-1, reads GAGVSQSPRYKVTKRGQDVALRCDPISGHVSLYWYRQALGQGPEFLTYFNYEAQQDKSGLPNDRFSAERPEGSISTLTIQRTEQRDSAMYRCASSLATGLTNTEAFFGQGTRLTVV.

V usage is TRBV5-1 and J usage is TRBJ1-1; TRBD1 aligns across 7 bases. CDR1 is SGHRS and CDR2 is YFSETQ in the germline V gene. The CDR3 extends over 14 amino acids. V gave up 3 bases and J gave up 6 bases; unmatched junction bases: 8. The CDR3, as DNA: TGCGCCAGCAGCTCCGGGACAGTCGAAGCTGAAGCTTTCTTT. This encodes CASSSGTVEAEAFF.

The rearrangement uses TRBV5-1 and TRBJ2-1; 7 bases map to TRBD1. The CDR3 is 13 residues long. Germline V gene lookup returns CDR1 SGHRS and CDR2 YFSETQ. Germline trimming cut 4 bases from V and 7 bases from J; bases unmatched to any gene: 5. The CDR3 sequence is CASSGRTGNEQFF. CDR3 nucleotide sequence: TGCGCCAGCAGCGGAAGGACAGGAAATGAGCAGTTCTTC.

The chain combines TRBV7-2 with TRBJ1-1, with D unclear. CDR3 length equals 15 residues. The V end lost 0 bases, the J end lost 5 bases, and 13 bases lay between the germline ends. From germline, CDR1 is SGHTA and CDR2 FQGNSA. CDR3 residues: CASSLAGLSGTEAFF. For the CDR3, the DNA is TGTGCCAGCAGCTTAGCGGGCCTCTCGGGGACTGAAGCTTTCTTT.

The CDR3 spells CASSPFGGNDYGYTF. The CDR3 region has the DNA TGTGCCAGCTCACCGTTTGGAGGGAATGACTATGGCTACACCTTC. The chain employs TRBV18 and TRBJ1-2; D unclear. The germline CDR1 and CDR2 sequences are KGHSH and LQKENI. This CDR3 has 15 residues. V gave up 3 bases and J gave up 3 bases, with 14 bases separating them.

This clone was detected a few times. V is TRBV19 and J is TRBJ1-1; 9 positions agree with TRBD1. The germline V gene encodes CDR1 LNHDA and CDR2 SQIVND (reference sequence). The V gene end was trimmed by 5 bases and the J gene end by 4 bases; junction bases not matched to a gene: 5. The CDR3 consists of 14 residues. The CDR3 region is CASSRDRETTEAFF. The CDR3 DNA follows: TGTGCCAGTAGTCGGGACAGGGAAACCACTGAAGCTTTCTTT.

This clone was observed a single time. V gene TRBV12-3 or TRBV12-4 combines with J gene TRBJ2-7; D is uncertain. V shed 1 base and J shed 2 bases, with 3 bases lying between them. The CDR3 loop spans 12 amino acids. The CDR3: CASSLVAYEQYF. The CDR3 nucleotides are TGTGCCAGCAGTTTAGTCGCCTACGAGCAGTACTTC.

This clone occurred once. This chain uses TRBV4-3 with TRBJ2-7; D remains unclear. There are 14 residues in the CDR3. CDR1 and CDR2 (germline): LGHNA, YSLEER. Trimming pared 0 bases from V and 6 bases from J, leaving 12 bases between. CDR3: CASSQDSPGLEQYF. DNA for the CDR3: TGCGCCAGCAGCCAAGATAGTCCAGGCCTCGAGCAGTACTTC.

The chain links TRBV5-1 to TRBJ2-1, with 9 bases aligning to TRBD2. Germline CDR1 and CDR2: SGHRS and YFSETQ. V gave up 2 bases and J gave up 5 bases; unmatched junction bases: 11. CDR3 length: 17 residues. The CDR3, as DNA: TGCGCCAGCAGCTTTCGTCCGGGACTAGCCTTCAACAATGAGCAGTTCTTC. Protein sequence: CASSFRPGLAFNNEQFF.

This chain joins TRBV9 and TRBJ2-1; weak D call: TRBD1 (6 bases). CDR1 and CDR2 (germline): SGDLS, YYNGEE. V lost 4 bases and J 6 bases, leaving 14 bases between the germline ends. This CDR3 has 14 residues. The CDR3 here is CASSTRTGTNEQFF. In nucleotides, the CDR3 is TGTGCCAGCAGCACAAGAACAGGGACCAATGAGCAGTTCTTC.

The genes are TRBV19 and TRBJ1-6, with no clear D. The CDR3 extends over 13 amino acids. Trimming removed 8 bases from V and 1 base from J, with 6 bases in between. CDR1 is LNHDA and CDR2 is SQIVND in the germline V gene (reference sequence). CDR3 nucleotides: TGTGCCAGTGCAGTGTCCTATAATTCACCCCTCCACTTT. This translates into CASAVSYNSPLHF.

This sequence joins TRBV24-1 and TRBJ2-2, with 9 bases aligning to TRBD1. CDR3 length: 18 amino acids. Looked up from germline, CDR1 is KGHDR and CDR2 is SFDVKD. The junction had 11 bases not matched to a gene; V was cut back by 3 bases and J by 4 bases. Here the CDR3 DNA reads TGTGCCACCAGTGATAACGGAGACAGGGGGTCCCCCACCGGGGAGCTGTTTTTT. The encoded protein is CATSDNGDRGSPTGELFF.

This chain uses TRBV2 with TRBJ2-3; D may be TRBD2 (5 bases). V was trimmed by 2 bases and J by 5 bases, leaving 23 bases between them. The CDR3 length is 18 residues. The germline V gene has CDR1 SNHLY and CDR2 FYNNEI. Here the CDR3 DNA reads TGTGCCAGCAGTGAAATGGGTGGACTTGCCCCAGGCAGAGATACGCAGTATTTT. It codes for CASSEMGGLAPGRDTQYF. The whole variable domain, filled in from reference TRBV2 and TRBJ2-3, reads EPEVTQTPSHQVTQMGQEVILRCVPISNHLYFYWYRQILGQKVEFLVSFYNNEISEKSEIFDDQFSVERPDGSNFTLKIRSTKLEDSAMYFCASSEMGGLAPGRDTQYFGPGTRLTVL.